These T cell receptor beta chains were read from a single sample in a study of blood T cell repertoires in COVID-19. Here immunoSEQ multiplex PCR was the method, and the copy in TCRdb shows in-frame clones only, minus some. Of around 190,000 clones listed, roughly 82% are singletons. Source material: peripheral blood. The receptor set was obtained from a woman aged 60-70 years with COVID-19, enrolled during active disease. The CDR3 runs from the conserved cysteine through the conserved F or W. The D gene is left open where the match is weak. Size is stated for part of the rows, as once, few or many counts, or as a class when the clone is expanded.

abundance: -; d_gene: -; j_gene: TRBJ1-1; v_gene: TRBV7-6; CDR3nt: TGTGCCAGCAGCTCTGACAGCAACACTGAAGCTTTCTTT; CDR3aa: CASSSDSNTEAFF
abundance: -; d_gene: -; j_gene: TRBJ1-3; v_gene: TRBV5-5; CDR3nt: TGTGCCAGCAGCAGTGGGGGGTCTGGAAACACCATATATTTT; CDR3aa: CASSSGGSGNTIYF
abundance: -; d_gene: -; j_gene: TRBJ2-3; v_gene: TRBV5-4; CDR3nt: TGTGCCAGCAGCTCGCGACTAGACACAGATACGCAGTATTTT; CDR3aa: CASSSRLDTDTQYF
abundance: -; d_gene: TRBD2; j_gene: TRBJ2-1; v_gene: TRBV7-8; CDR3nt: TGTGCCAGCAGCTTAGGGGGGGGGAGTGAGCAGTTCTTC; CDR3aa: CASSLGGGSEQFF
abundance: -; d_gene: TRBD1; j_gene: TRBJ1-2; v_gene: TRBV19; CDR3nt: TGTGCCAGTAGTACCGCCGGGACAGGGGTCAGTGGCTACACCTTC; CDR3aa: CASSTAGTGVSGYTF
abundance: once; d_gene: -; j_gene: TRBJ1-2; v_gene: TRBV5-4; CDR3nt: TGTGCCAGCAGTCTGGGGGGTGGCTACACCTTC; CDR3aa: CASSLGGGYTF
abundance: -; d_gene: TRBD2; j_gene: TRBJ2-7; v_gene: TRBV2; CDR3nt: TGTGCCAGCAGTGATCAAAGACTAGCGGGCTCCTACGAGCAGTACTTC; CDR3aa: CASSDQRLAGSYEQYF
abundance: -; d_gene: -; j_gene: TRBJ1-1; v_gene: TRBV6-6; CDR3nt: TGTGCCAGCAGTTACTCGGTGGGAGGCTGGGTAGCTTTCTTT; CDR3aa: CASSYSVGGWVAFF
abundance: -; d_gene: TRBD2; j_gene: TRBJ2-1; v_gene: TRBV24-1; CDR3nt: TGTGCCACCAGTGATTACGGGGGGGCCGGTTGGAATGAGCAGTTCTTC; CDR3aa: CATSDYGGAGWNEQFF
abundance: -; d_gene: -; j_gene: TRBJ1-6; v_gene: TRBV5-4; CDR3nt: TGTGCCAGCAGCTTGAGGGGTAATTCACCCCTCCACTTT; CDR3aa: CASSLRGNSPLHF
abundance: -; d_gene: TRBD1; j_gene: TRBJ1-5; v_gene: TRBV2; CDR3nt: TGTGCCAGCAGTGAAATTTGGTCAGGGGGCGCGGGTAGTCAGCCCCAGCATTTT; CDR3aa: CASSEIWSGGAGSQPQHF
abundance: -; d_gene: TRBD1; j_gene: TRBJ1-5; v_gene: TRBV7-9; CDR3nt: TGTGCCAGCAGCTTAGGACAGGGTTACAATCAGCCCCAGCATTTT; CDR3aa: CASSLGQGYNQPQHF
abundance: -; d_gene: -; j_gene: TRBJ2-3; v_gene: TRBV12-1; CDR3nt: TGTGCCAGCAGCTACCACATGGCTAGCGGGAGGGTAGGGGGCACAGATACGCAGTATTTT; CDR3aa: CASSYHMASGRVGGTDTQYF
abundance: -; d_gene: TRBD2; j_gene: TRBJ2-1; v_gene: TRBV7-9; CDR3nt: TGTGCCAGCAGCTTATCCAGCGGGAGGGCCCATGAGCAGTTCTTC; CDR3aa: CASSLSSGRAHEQFF
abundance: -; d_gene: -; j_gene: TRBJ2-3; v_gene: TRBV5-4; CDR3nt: TGTGCCAGCAGCAGACCGGGACTGGGCACAGATACGCAGTATTTT; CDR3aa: CASSRPGLGTDTQYF
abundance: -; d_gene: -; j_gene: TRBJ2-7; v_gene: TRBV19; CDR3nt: TGTGCCAGTAGTCACAGGGAGGCGGGGGCTGAAGAGCAGTACTTC; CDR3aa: CASSHREAGAEEQYF
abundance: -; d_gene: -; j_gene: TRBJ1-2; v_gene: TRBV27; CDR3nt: TGTGCCAGCAGTTTATCCGACCGCCCGGGGGGTTTTGGCTACACCTTC; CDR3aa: CASSLSDRPGGFGYTF
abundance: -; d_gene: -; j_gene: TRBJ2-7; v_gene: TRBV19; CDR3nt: TGTGCCAGTGCCCGCGGCAGGGCCTACGAGCAGTACTTC; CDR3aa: CASARGRAYEQYF
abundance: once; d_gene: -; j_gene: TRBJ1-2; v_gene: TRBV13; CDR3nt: TGTGCCAGCAGCGAGCAGGGGCAGGACTATGGCTACACCTTC; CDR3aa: CASSEQGQDYGYTF
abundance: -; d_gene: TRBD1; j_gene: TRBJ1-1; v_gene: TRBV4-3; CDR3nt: TGCGCCAGCAGCCAAGAAGGGGGCGGCACTGAAGCTTTCTTT; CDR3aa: CASSQEGGGTEAFF
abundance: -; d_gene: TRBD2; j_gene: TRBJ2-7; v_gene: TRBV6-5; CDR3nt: TGTGCCAGCAGTTCGGTCGCGGGAGGGTCCTACGAGCAGTACTTC; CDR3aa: CASSSVAGGSYEQYF
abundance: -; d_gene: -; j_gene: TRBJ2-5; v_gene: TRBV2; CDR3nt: TGTGCCAGCACGCGCGACCAAGAGACCCAGTACTTC; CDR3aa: CASTRDQETQYF